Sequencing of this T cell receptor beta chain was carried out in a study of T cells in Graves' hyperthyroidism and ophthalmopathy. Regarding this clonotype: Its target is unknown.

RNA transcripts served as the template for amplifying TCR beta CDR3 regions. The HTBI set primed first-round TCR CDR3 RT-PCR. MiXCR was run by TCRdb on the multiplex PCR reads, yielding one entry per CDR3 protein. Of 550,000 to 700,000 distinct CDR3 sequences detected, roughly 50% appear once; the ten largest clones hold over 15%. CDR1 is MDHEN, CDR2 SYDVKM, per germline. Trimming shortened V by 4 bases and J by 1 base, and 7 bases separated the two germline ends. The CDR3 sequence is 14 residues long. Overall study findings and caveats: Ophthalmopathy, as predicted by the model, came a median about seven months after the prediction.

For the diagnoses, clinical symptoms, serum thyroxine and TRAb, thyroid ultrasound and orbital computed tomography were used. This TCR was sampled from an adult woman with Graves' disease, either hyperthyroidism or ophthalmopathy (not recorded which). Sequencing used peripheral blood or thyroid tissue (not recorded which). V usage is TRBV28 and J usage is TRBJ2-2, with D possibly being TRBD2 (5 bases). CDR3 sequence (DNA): TGTGCCAGCAGTTCCGGAGGGAACACCGGGGAGCTGTTTTTT. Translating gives CASSSGGNTGELFF.